Listed below are T cell receptor beta chains from one sample, sequenced in a study of shared clonotypes between healthy human individuals. The data were produced by immunoSEQ multiplex PCR, yet TCRdb's version contains in-frame clones alone and is incomplete. Among about 480,000 clones listed, 75% to 80% were seen once. Sequenced input: PBMCs. Every receptor here comes from a woman in her thirties or forties in good health. Some clones in this sample may be carry-over from other donors' samples. Each CDR3 is given with its conserved first and last residue. D genes are given only for firm matches. Some rows mark clone size as missing; the rest say once, few, many or name a class of expanded clone.

d_gene	v_gene	j_gene	abundance	CDR3nt	CDR3aa
TRBD2	TRBV28	TRBJ2-7	NA	TGTGCCAGCAGTTTCTTGTTGCGGGAGCCCTCCTACGAGCAGTACTTC	CASSFLLREPSYEQYF
TRBD1	TRBV5-8	TRBJ1-1	NA	TGTGCCAGCAGCTTGTGGGGGATCACAGGACAGGGGCGGAACACTGAAGCTTTCTTT	CASSLWGITGQGRNTEAFF
TRBD2	TRBV7-2	TRBJ2-3	few	TGTGCCAGCAGCGCACCGGGACTAGTAGCCTACACAGATACGCAGTATTTT	CASSAPGLVAYTDTQYF
NA	TRBV4-1	TRBJ2-7	few	TGCGCCAGCAGCCAGTGGGCCACCGCTGGCGAGCAGTACTTC	CASSQWATAGEQYF
NA	TRBV4-1	TRBJ2-3	NA	TGCGCCAGCAGCCAAGATTTGTTAGCGAGCACAGATACGCAGTATTTT	CASSQDLLASTDTQYF
TRBD1	TRBV7-3	TRBJ1-1	few	TGTGCCAGCAGCTTCCAAGGACAGGGCACTGAAGCTTTCTTT	CASSFQGQGTEAFF
NA	TRBV5-1	TRBJ2-1	few	TGCGCCAGCAGCTTGGTCCTAGCGCTCAATGAGCAGTTCTTC	CASSLVLALNEQFF
NA	TRBV5-4	TRBJ2-7	NA	TGTGCCAGCAGCTCCGACCGCTACGAGCAGTACTTC	CASSSDRYEQYF
TRBD2	TRBV4-3	TRBJ2-7	NA	TGCGCCAGCAGCCTTGGACTAGACACCTACGAGCAGTACTTC	CASSLGLDTYEQYF
NA	TRBV10-3	TRBJ1-2	NA	TGTGCCATCACCGCAGATGGGGCTGGCTACACCTTC	CAITADGAGYTF
NA	TRBV7-2	TRBJ1-1	NA	TGTGCCAGCAGCATAACAGGGCCTTTGGGTACTGAAGCTTTCTTT	CASSITGPLGTEAFF
TRBD1	TRBV13	TRBJ2-7	once	TGTGCCAGCAGCTATATCCGCGGGACAGGGGTTTCCGAGCAGTACTTC	CASSYIRGTGVSEQYF
NA	TRBV4-3	TRBJ2-3	NA	TGCGCCAGCAGCCAAGATCGGGCGACAGATACGCAGTATTTT	CASSQDRATDTQYF
NA	TRBV6-5	TRBJ2-2	few	TGTGCCAGCAGTTACCAGGGTGTTGGCACCGGGGAGCTGTTTTTT	CASSYQGVGTGELFF
NA	TRBV7-6	TRBJ2-2	NA	TGTGCCAGCAGCTTAGGCAGTAACACCGGGGAGCTGTTTTTT	CASSLGSNTGELFF
TRBD2	TRBV5-1	TRBJ2-3	NA	TGCGCCAGCAGACTAGCGGGACGCACAGATACGCAGTATTTT	CASRLAGRTDTQYF
NA	TRBV7-2	TRBJ2-1	NA	TGTGCCAGCAGTCCGCCAGTAGAGGATGAGCAGTTCTTC	CASSPPVEDEQFF
NA	TRBV4-3	TRBJ1-4	NA	TGCGCCAGCAGCCAAGAAAGAACTGCTTCGAATGAAAAACTGTTTTTT	CASSQERTASNEKLFF
TRBD1	TRBV10-3	TRBJ1-1	NA	TGTGCCGGATCCCGGGACAGGGAAACTGAAGCTTTCTTT	CAGSRDRETEAFF
TRBD1	TRBV18	TRBJ2-5	NA	TGTGCCAGCTCACCGGGGACAGGGTTGGAGACCCAGTACTTC	CASSPGTGLETQYF
TRBD2	TRBV5-1	TRBJ2-5	few	TGCGCCAGCAGCCTCAGCGGGAGGTTGGTATCAGAGACCCAGTACTTC	CASSLSGRLVSETQYF
NA	TRBV4-3	TRBJ2-3	once	TGCGCCAGCAGCCAAGATCTATGGGGGCGAACAGATACGCAGTATTTT	CASSQDLWGRTDTQYF
NA	TRBV28	TRBJ2-7	NA	TGTGCCAGCAGGGGGAGTAACGTAGGGGGCGAGCAGTACTTC	CASRGSNVGGEQYF